These 11 T cell receptor beta chains were all obtained from the same sample, sequenced in a study of long-term antiretroviral therapy in people with HIV. Sequencing used immunoSEQ v3.0 at survey level. Assay used: immunoSEQ multiplex PCR; TCRdb lists only in-frame clones, some missing. Among about 32,000 clones listed, roughly 94% were seen once. This specimen was unsorted PBMCs, taken 4.1 years after starting antiretroviral therapy. Source of these receptors: a woman in her fifties or sixties with HIV.

This clone rates as medium-sized. The rearrangement joins TRBV9 to TRBJ1-3; D remains ambiguous. This CDR3 region has 15 residues. V was shortened by 0 bases and J by 7 bases, with 14 bases between the two germline ends. Germline loops: CDR1 SGDLS, CDR2 YYNGEE. This CDR3 is CASSVGGVSVNTIYF. Written as DNA, the CDR3 is TGTGCCAGCAGCGTAGGGGGAGTGTCTGTCAACACCATATATTTT.

This chain links TRBV5-1 with TRBJ1-5; D ambiguous. Germline assignment: CDR1 SGHRS and CDR2 YFSETQ. V lost 0 bases and J lost 4, with 11 bases in between. The length of the CDR3 is 15 residues. The CDR3 protein is CASSLEGVTNQPQHF. In DNA form, the CDR3 reads TGCGCCAGCAGCTTGGAGGGAGTGACGAATCAGCCCCAGCATTTT.

The DNA of the CDR3 is TGTGCCAGCAGCTTAGGAGGTGAAAAACTGTTTTTT. Protein product: CASSLGGEKLFF. The chain recombines TRBV7-9 with TRBJ1-4; no definite D call. The CDR3 extends over 12 amino acids. CDR1 and CDR2 from the germline V gene are SEHNR and FQNEAQ (reference sequence). With 1 base removed from V and 7 bases from J, the gap between germline ends came to 4 bases. Complete variable domain (other parts from reference TRBV7-9 and TRBJ1-4): DTGVSQNPRHKITKRGQNVTFRCDPISEHNRLYWYRQTLGQGPEFLTYFQNEAQLEKSRLLSDRFSAERPKGSFSTLEIQRTEQGDSAMYLCASSLGGEKLFFGSGTQLSVL.

This rearrangement joins TRBV10-3 to TRBJ2-3, with a possible D match to TRBD1 (6 bases). Trimming shortened V by 8 bases and J by 2 bases, and 14 bases separated the two germline ends. The CDR3 covers 14 residues. Looked up from germline, CDR1 is ENHRY and CDR2 is SYGVKD. The CDR3 DNA reads as TGTGCCATCGGGCAGGGGCAGGACACAGATACGCAGTATTTT. Translated, it gives CAIGQGQDTDTQYF.

V is TRBV2 and J is TRBJ2-3; 8 bases are a match to TRBD2. This CDR3 has 16 amino acids. J was trimmed by 4 bases and V by 4 bases; bases with no gene match: 10. Germline loops: CDR1 SNHLY, CDR2 FYNNEI. This chain's CDR3 is CASSATRRGEADTQYF. Written as DNA, the CDR3 is TGTGCCAGCAGTGCCACCCGGCGGGGGGAGGCAGATACGCAGTATTTT.

The rearrangement joins TRBV27 to TRBJ2-7; D possibly matches TRBD1 or TRBD2 (5 bases each). The CDR3 length is 14 residues. The germline CDR1 and CDR2 sequences are MNHEY and SMNVEV (reference sequence). V was pared by 4 bases and J by 4 bases, with 14 bases between. The DNA of the CDR3 is TGTGCCAGCAGTTACCGGGACGGGTTATACGAGCAGTACTTC. As protein: CASSYRDGLYEQYF.

The chain recombines TRBV29-1 with TRBJ2-5, with a tentative D call TRBD1 (5 bases). Trimming removed 7 bases at V and 3 bases at J, with 12 bases between. Germline V gene data show CDR1 as SQVTM and CDR2 as ANQGSEA. The CDR3 extends over 12 amino acids. The CDR3: CSGSSREETQYF. The DNA for the CDR3 is TGCAGCGGGTCCAGCAGGGAAGAGACCCAGTACTTC.

The chain couples TRBV5-5 to TRBJ2-5; D might be TRBD1 (6 bases). The ends were cut back, 4 bases at V and 1 base at J, with 17 bases in the middle. The CDR3 runs to 16 residues. The germline V gene encodes CDR1 SGHKS and CDR2 YYEKEE (reference sequence). This CDR3 reads CASSPPVQGAQETQYF. In nucleotides, the CDR3 is TGTGCCAGCAGCCCGCCCGTACAGGGAGCCCAAGAGACCCAGTACTTC. The full variable domain, in which reference TRBV5-5 and TRBJ2-5 provide the parts outside the CDR3, is DAGVTQSPTHLIKTRGQQVTLRCSPISGHKSVSWYQQVLGQGPQFIFQYYEKEERGRGNFPDRFSARQFPNYSSELNVNALLLGDSALYLCASSPPVQGAQETQYFGPGTRLLVL.

V and J are TRBV2 and TRBJ1-2; TRBD1 aligns across 8 bases. V lost 6 bases to trimming and J lost 0 bases; unmatched junction nucleotides: 3. The CDR3 has 14 amino acids. Germline CDR1 and CDR2: SNHLY and FYNNEI. In DNA, the CDR3 is TGTGCCAGCAGGGACAGGGAGTCTAACTATGGCTACACCTTC. It translates to CASRDRESNYGYTF. Variable domain in full (rest from reference TRBV2 and TRBJ1-2): EPEVTQTPSHQVTQMGQEVILRCVPISNHLYFYWYRQILGQKVEFLVSFYNNEISEKSEIFDDQFSVERPDGSNFTLKIRSTKLEDSAMYFCASRDRESNYGYTFGSGTRLTVV.

The rearrangement links TRBV12-2 to TRBJ2-3. TRBV12-2 is shown as a pseudogene. The CDR3 has 13 residues. The chain's CDR3 is CASRPAHNDTQYF. The DNA for the CDR3 is TGTGCAAGTCGCCCCGCCCATAACGATACGCAGTATTTT.

The rearrangement joins TRBV14 to TRBJ1-2; no definite D call. The CDR3 is made up of 14 amino acids. CDR1 and CDR2 (germline): SGHDN, FVKESK. With 4 bases removed from V and 2 bases from J, the gap between germline ends came to 11 bases. CDR3 sequence (DNA): TGTGCCAGCAGCCGATCAGAGACCAACTATGGCTACACCTTC. Amino acid sequence: CASSRSETNYGYTF.